The 9 T cell receptor beta chains listed next were all sequenced from one sample in a study. The TRBV12-4/TRBJ1-2 clonotypes were amplified using barcode primers with ligated adaptors. TCRdb analysed the multiplex PCR reads with MiXCR anew, one entry per CDR3 protein. The sample shows about 640 distinct CDR3 sequences, about 3.3% of them seen only once. Sequencing used naive CD4+ T cells sorted from blood. The subset is: naive CD4+ T cells, CD4+CD45RA+CD25-. These receptors were obtained from a female donor with breast cancer.

Relative to its sample, this clonotype is large. The CDR3 nucleotides are TGTGCCAGCAGTTTCCGGCAGACTAATTTCACCTTC. Its protein is CASSFRQTNFTF. The rearrangement joins TRBV12-3 or TRBV12-4 to TRBJ1-2; no firm D call. The CDR3 loop spans 12 amino acids. V was shortened by 3 bases and J by 13 bases, with 15 bases between the two germline ends.

By share, this clonotype counts as medium-sized. The chain is built from TRBV12-3 or TRBV12-4 and TRBJ1-2, with 7 bases lining up with TRBD1. Germline trimming cut 4 bases from V and 4 bases from J; bases unmatched to any gene: 9. The length of the CDR3 is 15 residues. The CDR3 sequence: CASSYPDRITYGYTF. The CDR3 coding sequence is TGTGCCAGCAGTTACCCGGACAGGATCACCTATGGCTACACCTTC.

This clonotype ranks as medium-sized. The J gene is TRBJ1-2, the V gene TRBV12-3 or TRBV12-4, with 10 bases fitting TRBD1. The CDR3 has 13 amino acids. With V trimmed by 6 bases and J by 6 bases, 4 bases remained unmatched. The CDR3 region is CASRVGQGHGYTF. CDR3 DNA sequence: TGTGCCAGCAGGGTGGGACAGGGGCATGGCTACACCTTC.

This clonotype is medium-sized within its sample. The J gene is TRBJ1-2, the V gene TRBV12-3 or TRBV12-4; D gene uncertain. Trimming removed 1 base from V and 4 bases from J, with 7 bases in between. CDR3 length equals 13 residues. CDR3: CASSLEGRYGYTF. In DNA, the CDR3 is TGTGCCAGCAGTTTAGAGGGTCGCTATGGCTACACCTTC.

In this sample, this clonotype is medium-sized. The chain has TRBV12-3 or TRBV12-4 and TRBJ1-2; D unresolved. V gave up 2 bases and J gave up 8 bases, with 9 bases separating them. The CDR3 length is 12 residues. The CDR3 DNA is TGTGCCAGCAGTTTAATGAGGGAAGGCTACACCTTC. Translation gives CASSLMREGYTF.

By share, this clonotype ranks as medium-sized. The chain recombines TRBV12-3 or TRBV12-4 with TRBJ1-2; D uncertain. This CDR3 is 12 amino acids long. The ends were cut back, 3 bases at V and 7 bases at J, with 9 bases in the middle. Here the CDR3 reads CASSFNVRGYTF. The CDR3 DNA reads as TGTGCCAGCAGTTTTAATGTCCGTGGCTACACCTTC.

By its share, this clonotype is medium-sized. The chain's CDR3 is CASSLGDNNYGYTF. DNA for the CDR3: TGTGCCAGCAGTTTAGGGGACAATAACTATGGCTACACCTTC. The V gene is TRBV12-3 or TRBV12-4, the J gene TRBJ1-2; a possible D gene is TRBD1 (6 bases). The length of the CDR3 is 14 residues. V was pared by 1 base and J by 1 base, with 7 bases between.

This clonotype is judged large. The chain is built from TRBV12-3 or TRBV12-4 and TRBJ1-2; perhaps TRBD1 as D (6 bases). V was trimmed by 3 bases and J by 1 base, leaving 12 bases between them. The CDR3 consists of 15 residues. The CDR3 bases are TGTGCCAGCAGTTTTGACAGGCGCTTTAACTATGGCTACACCTTC. It yields the protein CASSFDRRFNYGYTF.

Within the sample, this clonotype is medium-sized. J is TRBJ1-2 and V is TRBV12-3 or TRBV12-4; D is possibly TRBD1 (6 bases). This CDR3 is built from 15 residues. V lost 3 bases to trimming and J lost 6 bases, with 17 bases between them. This CDR3 reads CASSFGQIQGNGYTF. The CDR3 DNA follows: TGTGCCAGCAGTTTCGGACAGATCCAGGGAAATGGCTACACCTTC.